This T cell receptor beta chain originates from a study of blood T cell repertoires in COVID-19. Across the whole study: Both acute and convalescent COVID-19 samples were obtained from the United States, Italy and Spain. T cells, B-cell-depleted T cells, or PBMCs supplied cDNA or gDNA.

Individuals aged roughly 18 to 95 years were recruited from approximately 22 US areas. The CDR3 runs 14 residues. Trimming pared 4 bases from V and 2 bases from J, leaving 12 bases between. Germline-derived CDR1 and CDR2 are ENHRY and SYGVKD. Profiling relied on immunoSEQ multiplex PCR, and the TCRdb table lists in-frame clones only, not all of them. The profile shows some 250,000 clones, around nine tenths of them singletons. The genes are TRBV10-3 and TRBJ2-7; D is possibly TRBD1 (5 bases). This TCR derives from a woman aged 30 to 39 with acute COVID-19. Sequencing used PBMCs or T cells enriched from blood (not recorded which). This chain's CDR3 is CAISVNGAAYEQYF. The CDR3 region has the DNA TGTGCCATCAGTGTAAATGGGGCAGCCTACGAGCAGTACTTC.